This T cell receptor beta chain is drawn from a study of type 1 regulatory T cells (dated by TCRdb to the early 2020s). Some background on the complete study: The study characterized an in vitro protocol that generated a Tr1-enriched, alloantigen-specific CD4 T cell product named T-allo10. Patients with hematological malignancies who were receiving allogeneic hematopoietic stem cell transplantation were the group in which T-allo10 was being clinically evaluated.

Broader findings and caveats from the paper: Compared with non-Tr1 cells, Tr1 cells had a TCR repertoire that was more restricted, a finding the study read as clonal expansion induced by alloantigen.

From the cysteine through the phenylalanine, the CDR3 covers 15 amino acids. Only the CDR3 DNA is retained, 45 bases long and in frame from the first base. Via the germline V gene, CDR1 is SGHRS and CDR2 YFSETQ. Between the V and J ends, shortened by 0 bases and 4 bases respectively, the junction contains 10 bases. TCRdb shows the sequencer as Illumina MiSeq. TCRdb handled the public reads itself, with Q25 trimming in fastp and clone calling in MiXCR, and kept productive beta chains. CDR3 protein duplicates are merged, each entry listing the most common genes and DNA. The sample table shows 63,000 or so distinct CDR3 sequences, and around 49% are seen once. The ten largest make up about 2% of the sample. A remark on this clonotype: Its antigen has not been determined. Within one base of it there is no much larger clone, and no base qualities were kept.

This receptor was obtained from a human donor in good health. Recombination linked TRBV5-1 to TRBJ1-4; no D gene can be assigned with confidence. Material for sequencing was cultured non-Tr1 T cells, either the whole culture or a sorted T cell fraction (not recorded which). Per the publication, the cell subset or site label means: non-Tr1 population from the T-allo10 product. The DNA sequence is TGCGCCAGCAGCTTGGGGACTTTAGTTAATGAAAAACTGTTTTTT. Its protein reads: CASSLGTLVNEKLFF.